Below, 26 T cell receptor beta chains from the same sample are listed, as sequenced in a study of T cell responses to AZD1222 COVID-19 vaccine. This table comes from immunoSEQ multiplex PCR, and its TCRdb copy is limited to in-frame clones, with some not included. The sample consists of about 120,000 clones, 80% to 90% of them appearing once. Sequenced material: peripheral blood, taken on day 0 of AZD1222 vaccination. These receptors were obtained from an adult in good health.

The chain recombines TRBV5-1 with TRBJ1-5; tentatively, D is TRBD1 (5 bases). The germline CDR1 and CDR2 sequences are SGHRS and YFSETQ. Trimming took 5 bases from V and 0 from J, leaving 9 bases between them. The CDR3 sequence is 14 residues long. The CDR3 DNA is TGCGCCAGCAGACTTGACAGTAGCAATCAGCCCCAGCATTTT. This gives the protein CASRLDSSNQPQHF.

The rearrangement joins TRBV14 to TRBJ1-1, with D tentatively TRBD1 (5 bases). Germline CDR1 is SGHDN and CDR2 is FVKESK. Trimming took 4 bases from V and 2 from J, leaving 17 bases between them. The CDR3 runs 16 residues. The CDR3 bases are TGTGCCAGCAGCCGAAGGGACGGAAGTCATAACACTGAAGCTTTCTTT. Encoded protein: CASSRRDGSHNTEAFF.

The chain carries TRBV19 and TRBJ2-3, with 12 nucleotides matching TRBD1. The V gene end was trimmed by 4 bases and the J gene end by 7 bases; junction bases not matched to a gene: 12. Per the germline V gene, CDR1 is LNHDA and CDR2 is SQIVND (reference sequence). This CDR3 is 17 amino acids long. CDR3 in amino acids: CASSTRDRGRTSNTQYF. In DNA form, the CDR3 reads TGTGCCAGTAGTACCCGGGACAGGGGGCGAACTTCGAATACGCAGTATTTT.

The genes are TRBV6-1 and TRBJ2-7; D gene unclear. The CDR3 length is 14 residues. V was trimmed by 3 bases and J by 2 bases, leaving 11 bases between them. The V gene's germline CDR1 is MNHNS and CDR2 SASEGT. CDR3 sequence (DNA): TGTGCCAGCAGTGAGAAAGGGCGTCCCTACGAGCAGTACTTC. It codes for CASSEKGRPYEQYF.

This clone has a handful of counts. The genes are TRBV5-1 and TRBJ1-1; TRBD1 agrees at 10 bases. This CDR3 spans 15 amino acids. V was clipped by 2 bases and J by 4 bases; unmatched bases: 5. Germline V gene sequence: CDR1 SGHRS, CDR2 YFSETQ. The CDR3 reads CASSFGTGEGTEAFF. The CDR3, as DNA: TGCGCCAGCAGCTTCGGGACAGGGGAGGGCACTGAAGCTTTCTTT.

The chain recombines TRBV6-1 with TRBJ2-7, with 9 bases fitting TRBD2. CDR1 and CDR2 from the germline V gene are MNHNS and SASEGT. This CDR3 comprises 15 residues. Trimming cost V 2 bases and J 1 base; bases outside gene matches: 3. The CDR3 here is CASSELAGPSYEQYF. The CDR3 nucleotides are TGTGCCAGCAGTGAACTAGCGGGACCATCCTACGAGCAGTACTTC.

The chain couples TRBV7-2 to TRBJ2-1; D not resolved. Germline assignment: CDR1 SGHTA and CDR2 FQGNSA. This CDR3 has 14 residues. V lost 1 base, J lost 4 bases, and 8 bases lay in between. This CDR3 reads CASSLGVRYNEQFF. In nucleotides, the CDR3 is TGTGCCAGCAGCTTAGGAGTGAGATACAATGAGCAGTTCTTC.

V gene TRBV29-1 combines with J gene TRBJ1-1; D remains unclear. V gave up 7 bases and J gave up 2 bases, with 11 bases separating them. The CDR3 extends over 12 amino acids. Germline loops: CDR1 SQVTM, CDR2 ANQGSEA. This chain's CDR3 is CSGAARNTEAFF. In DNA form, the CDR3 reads TGCAGCGGAGCGGCGCGAAACACTGAAGCTTTCTTT.

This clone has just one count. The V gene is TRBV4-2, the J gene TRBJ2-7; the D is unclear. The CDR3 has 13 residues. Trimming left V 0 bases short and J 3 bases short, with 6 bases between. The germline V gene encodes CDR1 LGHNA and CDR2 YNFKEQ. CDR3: CASSQELVYEQYF. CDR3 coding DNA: TGTGCCAGCAGCCAAGAGTTAGTCTACGAGCAGTACTTC.

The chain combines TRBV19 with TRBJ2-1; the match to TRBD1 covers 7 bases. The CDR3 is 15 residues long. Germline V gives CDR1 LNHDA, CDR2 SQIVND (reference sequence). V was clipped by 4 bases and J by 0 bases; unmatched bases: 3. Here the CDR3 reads CASSTGGTSYNEQFF. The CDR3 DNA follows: TGTGCCAGTAGTACAGGGGGTACCTCCTACAATGAGCAGTTCTTC.

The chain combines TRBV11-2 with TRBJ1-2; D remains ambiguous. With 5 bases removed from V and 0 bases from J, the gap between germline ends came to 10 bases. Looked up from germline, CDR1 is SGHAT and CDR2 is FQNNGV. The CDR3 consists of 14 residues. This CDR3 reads CASSITHSNYGYTF. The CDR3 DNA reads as TGTGCCAGCAGCATCACACACTCTAACTATGGCTACACCTTC.

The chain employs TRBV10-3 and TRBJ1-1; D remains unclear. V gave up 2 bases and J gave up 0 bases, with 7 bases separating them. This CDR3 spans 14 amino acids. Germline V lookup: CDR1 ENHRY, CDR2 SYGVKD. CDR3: CAISEGQLNTEAFF. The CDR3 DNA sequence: TGTGCCATCAGTGAGGGTCAACTGAACACTGAAGCTTTCTTT.

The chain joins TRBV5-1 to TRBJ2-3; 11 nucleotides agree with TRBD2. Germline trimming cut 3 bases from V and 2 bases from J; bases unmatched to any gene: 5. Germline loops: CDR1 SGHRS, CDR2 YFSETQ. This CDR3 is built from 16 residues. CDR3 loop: CASSWGLADYTDTQYF. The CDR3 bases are TGCGCCAGCAGCTGGGGACTAGCGGATTACACAGATACGCAGTATTTT.

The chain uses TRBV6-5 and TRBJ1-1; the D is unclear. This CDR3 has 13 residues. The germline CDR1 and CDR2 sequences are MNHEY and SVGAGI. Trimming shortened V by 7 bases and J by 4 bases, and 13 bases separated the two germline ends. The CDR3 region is CASTKAGTTEAFF. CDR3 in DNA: TGTGCCAGCACGAAGGCGGGAACCACTGAAGCTTTCTTT.

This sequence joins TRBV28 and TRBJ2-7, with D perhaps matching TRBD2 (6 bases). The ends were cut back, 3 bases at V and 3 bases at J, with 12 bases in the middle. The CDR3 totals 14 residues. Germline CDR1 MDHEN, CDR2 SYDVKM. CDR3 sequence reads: CASSLGGASYEQYF. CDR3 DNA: TGTGCCAGCAGTTTGGGCGGGGCCAGCTACGAGCAGTACTTC. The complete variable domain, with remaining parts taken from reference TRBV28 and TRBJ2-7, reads DVKVTQSSRYLVKRTGEKVFLECVQDMDHENMFWYRQDPGLGLRLIYFSYDVKMKEKGDIPEGYSVSREKKERFSLILESASTNQTSMYLCASSLGGASYEQYFGPGTRLTVT.

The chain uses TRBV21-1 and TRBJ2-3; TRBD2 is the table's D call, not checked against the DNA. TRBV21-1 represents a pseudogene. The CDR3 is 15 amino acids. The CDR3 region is CASSTRTSSTDTQYF. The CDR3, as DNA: TGTGCCAGCAGCACCCGGACTAGCAGCACAGATACGCAGTATTTT.

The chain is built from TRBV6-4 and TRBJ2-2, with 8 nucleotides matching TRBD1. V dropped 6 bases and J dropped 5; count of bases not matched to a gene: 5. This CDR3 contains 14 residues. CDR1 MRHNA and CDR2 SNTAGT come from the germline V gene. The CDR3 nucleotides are TGTGCCAGCAGCCTCCAGGGGGCGACCGGGGAGCTGTTTTTT. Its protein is CASSLQGATGELFF.

CDR3 sequence (DNA): TGTGCCAGCAGTGAAGCGCGGGTCTTAGCCCAGCCCCAGCATTTT. Protein sequence: CASSEARVLAQPQHF. V gene TRBV6-1 combines with J gene TRBJ1-5; D is unresolved. CDR1 is MNHNS, CDR2 SASEGT, per germline. The CDR3 runs to 15 residues. Between the trimmed V and J ends, which lost 0 bases and 7 bases, there was a span of 13 bases.

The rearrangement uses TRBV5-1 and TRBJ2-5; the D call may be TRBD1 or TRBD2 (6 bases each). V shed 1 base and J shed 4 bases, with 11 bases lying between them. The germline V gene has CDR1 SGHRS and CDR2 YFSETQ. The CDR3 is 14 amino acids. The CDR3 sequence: CASSLLGGTETQYF. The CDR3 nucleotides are TGCGCCAGCAGCTTGTTAGGGGGGACAGAGACCCAGTACTTC.

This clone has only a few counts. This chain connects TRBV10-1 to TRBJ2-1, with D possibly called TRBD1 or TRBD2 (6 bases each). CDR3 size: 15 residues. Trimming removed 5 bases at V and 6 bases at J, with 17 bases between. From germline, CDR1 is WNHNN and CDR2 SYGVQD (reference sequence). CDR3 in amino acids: CASSPFHGGFNEQFF. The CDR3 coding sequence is TGCGCCAGCAGTCCCTTCCACGGGGGCTTCAATGAGCAGTTCTTC.

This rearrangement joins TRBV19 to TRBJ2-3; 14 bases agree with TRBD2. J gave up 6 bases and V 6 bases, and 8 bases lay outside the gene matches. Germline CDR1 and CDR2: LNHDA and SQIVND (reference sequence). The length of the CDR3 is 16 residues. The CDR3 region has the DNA TGTGCCAGTAGAGGGGGGACTAGCGGGAGTGGGGATACGCAGTATTTT. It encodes CASRGGTSGSGDTQYF.

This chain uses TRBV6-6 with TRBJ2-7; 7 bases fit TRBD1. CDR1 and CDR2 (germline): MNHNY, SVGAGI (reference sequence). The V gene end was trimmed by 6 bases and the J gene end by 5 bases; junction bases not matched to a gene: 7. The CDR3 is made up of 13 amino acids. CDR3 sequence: CASRFDRADEQYF. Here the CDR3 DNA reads TGTGCCAGCAGATTCGACAGGGCCGACGAGCAGTACTTC.

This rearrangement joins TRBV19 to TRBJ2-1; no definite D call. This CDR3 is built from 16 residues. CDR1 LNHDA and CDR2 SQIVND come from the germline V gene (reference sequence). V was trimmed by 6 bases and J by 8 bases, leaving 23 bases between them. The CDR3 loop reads CASSPLPGSWYYEQFF. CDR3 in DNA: TGTGCCAGTAGCCCCCTTCCCGGGTCCTGGTATTATGAGCAGTTCTTC.

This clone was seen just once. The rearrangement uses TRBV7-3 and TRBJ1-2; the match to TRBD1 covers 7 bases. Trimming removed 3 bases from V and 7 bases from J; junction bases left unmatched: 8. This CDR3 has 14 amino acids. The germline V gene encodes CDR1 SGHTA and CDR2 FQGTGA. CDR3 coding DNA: TGTGCCAGCAGCTTTCGCGGCAGGGGGTCTGGCTACACCTTC. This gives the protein CASSFRGRGSGYTF.

In nucleotides, the CDR3 is TGTGCCAGCAGTTCCGGGACAAGTGGTGGAAACACCATATATTTT. Amino acid sequence: CASSSGTSGGNTIYF. This chain links TRBV28 with TRBJ1-3, with a tentative D call TRBD1 (6 bases). Germline CDR1 MDHEN, CDR2 SYDVKM. Trimming pared 4 bases from V and 3 bases from J, leaving 13 bases between. The CDR3 sequence is 15 residues long.

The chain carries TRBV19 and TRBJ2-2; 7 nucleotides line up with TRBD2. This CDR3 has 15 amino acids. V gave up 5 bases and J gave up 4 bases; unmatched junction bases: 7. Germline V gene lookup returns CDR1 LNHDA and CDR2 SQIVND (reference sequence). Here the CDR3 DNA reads TGTGCCAGTAGTGGCTCCGGGACTACCACCGGGGAGCTGTTTTTT. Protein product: CASSGSGTTTGELFF.